This TCR beta chain was profiled in a study of siplizumab effects on memory and regulatory T cells (dated by TCRdb to about 2019). Some background on the complete study: The study looked at the effect of siplizumab, an anti-CD2 antibody, on alloreactive T-cell subsets in allogeneic mixed lymphocyte reactions made from human PBMCs.

Sorted unstimulated T cells, along with proliferating T cells recovered from mixed lymphocyte reactions, underwent TCRbeta CDR3 sequencing. Fresh whole blood from fewer than twelve HLA-typed healthy donors was used to isolate PBMCs. The trim is 3 bases for V and 3 bases for J, with a gap of 13 bases between the germline ends. Including the terminal cysteine and phenylalanine, the CDR3 comprises 15 residues. Of all the DNA, just the CDR3 is kept, 45 bases in frame from base 1. Looking up the germline V gene yields CDR1 MDHEN and CDR2 SYDVKM. What the research found in general, with its limitations: Among mappable alloreactive CD4+ clones, the Treg-derived fraction averaged about 75% with siplizumab versus around 27% in control reactions. Roughly 80-97% of proliferating CD4+ or CD8+ clones could not be assigned a naive or memory phenotype. No functional confirmation was obtained for the suppressive function of proliferating Tregs from siplizumab cultures. Because sequences below about 10^-5 frequency were poorly captured, only a minor fraction of alloreactive clones could be mapped to unstimulated subsets. Siplizumab significantly lowered the cumulative frequency of alloreactive sequences that could be traced to unstimulated CD4+ memory T cells. Greater diversity appeared to be present in unstimulated naive T cells than in memory T cells, and a substantial contribution to the alloresponse seemed to be made by naive cells.

Libraries were constructed by the immunoSEQ multiplex PCR assay. Each sample had some 10^5 TCR templates assayed by the deep sequencing platform. Genomic DNA extracted from sorted T cells was used for TCRbeta CDR3 sequencing. In the paper's pipeline: Clonal analysis of TCRbeta CDR3 data was done in the R programming language. Comparing unstimulated samples against CFSE-low samples taken after the reaction was how alloreactive CD4+ and CD8+ clones were defined. Regulatory or non-regulatory origin was assigned to alloreactive CD4+ clones by matching of sequences to sorted unstimulated Treg and non-Treg repertoires. The source is immuneACCESS, and TCRdb retained only in-frame sequences with V and J called. Part of the clones is not carried over; for the studies checked, unresolved V genes explain less than half of this, and the remainder is unexplained. V and J calls and clone size come straight from that table; D and trimming were deduced from the DNA. In all, the sample holds about 100,000 clones, and 91% of those were seen once. The ten biggest clones cover approximately 0.15% of the sample.

As for this clone: The specificity of this receptor is unknown. No base-level quality is on record; no much larger clone is a single base apart.

This receptor chain uses TRBV28 and TRBJ2-3; the D gene cannot be resolved beyond TRBD1 or TRBD2, each matching 5 bases. This receptor was identified in a human donor in good health. Sample: CD4+ T cells sorted from blood. The nucleotide sequence is given as TGTGCCAGCAGTTTGTTTCGGGGCCAGACAGATACGCAGTATTTT. Protein translation: CASSLFRGQTDTQYF.